This T cell receptor beta chain was identified in a study of blood T cell repertoires in COVID-19. For the study at large: Samples of COVID-19 (acute and convalescent) were obtained from the United States, Italy and Spain. T cells, B-cell-depleted T cells, or PBMCs provided the cDNA or gDNA that served as material.

The CDR3 is made up of 16 amino acids. V lost 6 bases to trimming and J lost 4 bases; unmatched junction nucleotides: 14. Germline V gives CDR1 ENHRY, CDR2 SYGVKD. Generated by immunoSEQ multiplex PCR, the TCRdb table keeps only in-frame clones and is missing some. The data contain approximately 210,000 clones, 75% to 90% of them singletons. V gene TRBV10-3 combines with J gene TRBJ1-1; the match to TRBD1 covers 7 bases. This TCR derives from an older woman with active or convalescent COVID-19. What was sequenced was peripheral blood. The CDR3 nucleotides are TGTGCCATCAGCAGAACCGGACAGGCCGGTAGCACTGAAGCTTTCTTT. Its protein product is CAISRTGQAGSTEAFF.